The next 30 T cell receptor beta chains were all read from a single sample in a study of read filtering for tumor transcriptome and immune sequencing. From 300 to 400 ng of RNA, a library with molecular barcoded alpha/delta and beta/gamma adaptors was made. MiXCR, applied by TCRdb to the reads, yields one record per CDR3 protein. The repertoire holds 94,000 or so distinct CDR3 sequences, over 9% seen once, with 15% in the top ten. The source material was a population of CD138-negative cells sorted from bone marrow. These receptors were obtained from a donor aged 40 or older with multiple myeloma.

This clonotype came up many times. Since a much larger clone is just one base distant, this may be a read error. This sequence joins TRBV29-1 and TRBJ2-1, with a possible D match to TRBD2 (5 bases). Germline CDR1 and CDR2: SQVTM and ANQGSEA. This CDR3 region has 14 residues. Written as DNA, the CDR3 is TGCAGCGTTGAAGGAATTGACTACTACAATGGGCAGTTCTTC. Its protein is CSVEGIDYYNGQFF.

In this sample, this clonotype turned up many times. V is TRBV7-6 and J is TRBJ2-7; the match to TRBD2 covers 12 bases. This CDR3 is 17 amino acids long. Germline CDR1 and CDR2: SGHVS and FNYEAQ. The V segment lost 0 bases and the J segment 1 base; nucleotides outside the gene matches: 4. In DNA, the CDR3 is TGTGCCAGCAGCTTAGCCGCTAGCGGGAGGGGGTCCTACGAGCAGTACTTC. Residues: CASSLAASGRGSYEQYF.

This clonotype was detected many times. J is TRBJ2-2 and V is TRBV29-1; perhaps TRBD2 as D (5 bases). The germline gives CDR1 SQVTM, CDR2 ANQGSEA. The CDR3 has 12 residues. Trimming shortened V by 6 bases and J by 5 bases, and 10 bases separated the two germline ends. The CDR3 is CSVDPGTGELFF. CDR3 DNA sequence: TGCAGCGTGGACCCGGGAACCGGGGAGCTGTTTTTT.

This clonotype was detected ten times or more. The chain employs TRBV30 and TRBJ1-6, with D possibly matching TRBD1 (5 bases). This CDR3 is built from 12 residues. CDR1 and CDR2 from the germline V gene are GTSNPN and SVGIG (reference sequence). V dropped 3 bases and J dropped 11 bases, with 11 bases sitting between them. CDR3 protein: CAWSRGGAPLHF. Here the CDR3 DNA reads TGTGCCTGGAGCCGGGGGGGGGCACCCCTCCACTTT. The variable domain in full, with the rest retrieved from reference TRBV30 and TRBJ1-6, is SQTIHQWPATLVQPVGSPLSLECTVEGTSNPNLYWYRQAAGRGLQLLFYSVGIGQISSEVPQNLSASRPQDRQFILSSKKLLLSDSGFYLCAWSRGGAPLHFGNGTRLTVT.

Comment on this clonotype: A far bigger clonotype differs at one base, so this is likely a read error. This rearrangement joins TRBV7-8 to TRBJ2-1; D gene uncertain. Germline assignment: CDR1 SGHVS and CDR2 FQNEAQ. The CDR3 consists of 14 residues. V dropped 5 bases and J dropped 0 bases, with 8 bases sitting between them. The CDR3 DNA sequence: TGTGCCAGCAGCCAAGGCGGCTCCTACAATGAGCAGTTCTTC. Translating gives CASSQGGSYNEQFF.

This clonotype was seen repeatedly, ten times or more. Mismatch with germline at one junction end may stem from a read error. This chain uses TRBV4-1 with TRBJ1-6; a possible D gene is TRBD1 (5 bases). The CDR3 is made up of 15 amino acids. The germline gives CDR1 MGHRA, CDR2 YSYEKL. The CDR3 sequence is CASSQGAGVNSPLHF. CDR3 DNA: TGTGCCAGCAGCCAAGGGGCCGGGGTTAATTCACCCCTCCACTTT.

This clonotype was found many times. The CDR3 DNA sequence: TGCGCCAGCAGCGCCGGGACTAGCGGAGGCAATGAGCAGTTCTTC. This gives the protein CASSAGTSGGNEQFF. The rearrangement uses TRBV5-1 and TRBJ2-1; 11 bases map to TRBD2. J lost 6 bases, V lost 4 bases, and 6 bases had no gene match. The CDR3 is 15 amino acids. In germline, CDR1 is SGHRS, CDR2 YFSETQ. The full variable domain, completed using reference TRBV5-1 and TRBJ2-1, is KAGVTQTPRYLIKTRGQQVTLSCSPISGHRSVSWYQQTPGQGLQFLFEYFSETQRNKGNFPGRFSGRQFSNSRSEMNVSTLELGDSALYLCASSAGTSGGNEQFFGPGTRLTVL.

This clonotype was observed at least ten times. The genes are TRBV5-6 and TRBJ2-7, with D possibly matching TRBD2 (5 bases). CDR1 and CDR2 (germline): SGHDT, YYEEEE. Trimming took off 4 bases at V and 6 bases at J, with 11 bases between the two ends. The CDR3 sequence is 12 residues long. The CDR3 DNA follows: TGTGCCAGCAGCCGGGATTCACCCGAGCAGTACTTC. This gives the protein CASSRDSPEQYF.

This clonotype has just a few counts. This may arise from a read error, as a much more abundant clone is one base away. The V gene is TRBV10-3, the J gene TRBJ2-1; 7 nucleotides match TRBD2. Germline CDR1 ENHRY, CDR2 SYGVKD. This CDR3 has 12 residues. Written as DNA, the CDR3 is TGTGCCATCAGTTTCGGGGGGAGTGAGCAGTCCTTC. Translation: CAISFGGSEQSF.

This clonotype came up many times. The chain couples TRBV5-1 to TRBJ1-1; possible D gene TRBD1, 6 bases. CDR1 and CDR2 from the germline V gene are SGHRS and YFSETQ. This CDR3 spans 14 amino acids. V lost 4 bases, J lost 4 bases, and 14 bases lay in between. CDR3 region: CASSPGRDITEAFF. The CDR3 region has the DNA TGCGCCAGCAGCCCGGGGCGGGACATCACTGAAGCTTTCTTT.

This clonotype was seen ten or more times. The CDR3 loop reads CASSFLGDTQYF. The CDR3 region has the DNA TGTGCCAGCAGTTTTCTAGGCGATACGCAGTATTTT. This chain connects TRBV12-3 or TRBV12-4 to TRBJ2-3; D not resolved. This CDR3 has 12 amino acids. V lost 3 bases, J lost 6 bases, and 7 bases lay in between.

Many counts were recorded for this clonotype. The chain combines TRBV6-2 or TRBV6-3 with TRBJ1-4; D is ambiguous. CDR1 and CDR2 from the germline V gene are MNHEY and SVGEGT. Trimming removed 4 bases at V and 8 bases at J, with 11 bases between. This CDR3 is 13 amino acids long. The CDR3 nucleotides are TGTGCCAGCAGTTTAGGGCGTTCGGAAAAACTGTTTTTT. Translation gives CASSLGRSEKLFF.

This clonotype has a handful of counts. CDR3 coding DNA: TGCAGTGCTAGAGATTTGGGACAGGGGGGCCCCCAAGAGACCCAGTACTTC. As protein: CSARDLGQGGPQETQYF. This sequence joins TRBV20-1 and TRBJ2-5, with TRBD1 identical over 11 bases. This CDR3 is 17 amino acids long. The germline V gene encodes CDR1 DFQATT and CDR2 SNEGSKA (reference sequence). V trimming: 0 bases; J trimming: 1 base; junction bases outside the gene matches: 7.

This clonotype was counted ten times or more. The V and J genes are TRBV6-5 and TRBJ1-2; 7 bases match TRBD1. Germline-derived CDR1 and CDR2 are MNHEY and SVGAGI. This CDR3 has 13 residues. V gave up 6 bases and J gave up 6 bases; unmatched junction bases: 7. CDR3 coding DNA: TGTGCCAGCAGCGCCGGGACAGTCGATGGCTACACCTTC. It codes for CASSAGTVDGYTF.

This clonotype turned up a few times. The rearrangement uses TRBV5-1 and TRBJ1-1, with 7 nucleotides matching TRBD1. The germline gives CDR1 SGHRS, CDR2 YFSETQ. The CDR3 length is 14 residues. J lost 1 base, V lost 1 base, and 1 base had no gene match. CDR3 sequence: CASSLTGANTEAFF. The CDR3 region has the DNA TGCGCCAGCAGCTTGACAGGGGCGAACACTGAAGCTTTCTTT. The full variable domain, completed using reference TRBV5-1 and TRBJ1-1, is KAGVTQTPRYLIKTRGQQVTLSCSPISGHRSVSWYQQTPGQGLQFLFEYFSETQRNKGNFPGRFSGRQFSNSRSEMNVSTLELGDSALYLCASSLTGANTEAFFGQGTRLTVV.

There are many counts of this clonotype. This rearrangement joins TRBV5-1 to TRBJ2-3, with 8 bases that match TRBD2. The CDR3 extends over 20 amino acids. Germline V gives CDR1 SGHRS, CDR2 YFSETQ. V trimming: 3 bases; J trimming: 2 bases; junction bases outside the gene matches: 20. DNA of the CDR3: TGCGCCAGCAGCTCCCCGGAAAGTCCGGCGGGAGGCCAAACCACAGATACGCAGTATTTT. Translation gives CASSSPESPAGGQTTDTQYF.

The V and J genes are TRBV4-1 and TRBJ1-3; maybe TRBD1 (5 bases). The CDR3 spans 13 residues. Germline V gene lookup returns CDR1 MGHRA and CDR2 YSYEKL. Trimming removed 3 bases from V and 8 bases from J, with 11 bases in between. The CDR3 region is CASSHPGRDTIYF. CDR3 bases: TGCGCCAGCAGCCACCCAGGGAGAGACACCATATATTTT.

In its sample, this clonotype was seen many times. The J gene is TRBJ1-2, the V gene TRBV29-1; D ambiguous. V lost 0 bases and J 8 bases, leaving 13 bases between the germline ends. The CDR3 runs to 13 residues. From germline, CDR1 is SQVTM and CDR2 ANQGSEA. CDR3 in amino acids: CSVEDRGSGGYTF. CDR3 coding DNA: TGCAGCGTTGAAGATAGAGGGAGCGGCGGCTACACCTTC.

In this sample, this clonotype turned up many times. DNA of the CDR3: TGTGCCAGCATCAAAGGGGGACAAGCGAACACCGGGGAGCTGTTTTTT. Translation: CASIKGGQANTGELFF. V is TRBV6-6 and J is TRBJ2-2; a weak D match, TRBD1 (6 bases). V was cut by 7 bases and J by 0 bases, with 15 bases left in between. The CDR3 length is 16 residues. From germline, CDR1 is MNHNY and CDR2 SVGAGI (reference sequence).

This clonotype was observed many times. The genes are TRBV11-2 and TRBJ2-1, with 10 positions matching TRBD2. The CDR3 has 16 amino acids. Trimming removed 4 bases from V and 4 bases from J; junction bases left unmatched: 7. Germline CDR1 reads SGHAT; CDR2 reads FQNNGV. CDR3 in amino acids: CASSSSGGEGYNEQFF. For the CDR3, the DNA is TGTGCCAGCAGCTCCAGCGGGGGGGAGGGTTACAATGAGCAGTTCTTC.

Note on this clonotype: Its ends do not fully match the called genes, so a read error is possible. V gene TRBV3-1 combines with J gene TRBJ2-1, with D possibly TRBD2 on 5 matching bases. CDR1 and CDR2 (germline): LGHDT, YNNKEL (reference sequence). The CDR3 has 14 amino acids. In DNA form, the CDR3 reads TGTGCCAGCAGCTCTAGAGGGCTGTACCATGAGCAGCTCTTC. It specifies CASSSRGLYHEQLF.

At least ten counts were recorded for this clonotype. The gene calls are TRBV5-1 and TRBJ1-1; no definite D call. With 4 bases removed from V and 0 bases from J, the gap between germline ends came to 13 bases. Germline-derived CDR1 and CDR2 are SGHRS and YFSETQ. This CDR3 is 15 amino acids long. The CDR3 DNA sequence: TGCGCCAGCAGCCTGGCCGGGATCATGAACACTGAAGCTTTCTTT. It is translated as CASSLAGIMNTEAFF. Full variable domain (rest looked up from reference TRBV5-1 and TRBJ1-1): KAGVTQTPRYLIKTRGQQVTLSCSPISGHRSVSWYQQTPGQGLQFLFEYFSETQRNKGNFPGRFSGRQFSNSRSEMNVSTLELGDSALYLCASSLAGIMNTEAFFGQGTRLTVV.

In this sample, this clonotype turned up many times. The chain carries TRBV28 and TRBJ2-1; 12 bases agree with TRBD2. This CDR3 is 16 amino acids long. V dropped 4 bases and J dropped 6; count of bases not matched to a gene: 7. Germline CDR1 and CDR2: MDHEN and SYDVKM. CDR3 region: CASSSPGTSGFNEQFF. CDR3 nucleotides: TGTGCCAGCAGTTCCCCAGGGACTAGCGGGTTCAATGAGCAGTTCTTC.

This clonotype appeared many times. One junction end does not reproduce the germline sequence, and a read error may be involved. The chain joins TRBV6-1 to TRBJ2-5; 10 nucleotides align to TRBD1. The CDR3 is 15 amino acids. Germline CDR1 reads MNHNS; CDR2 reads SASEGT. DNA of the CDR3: TGTGCCAGCAGTTTGACAGGGGGCGGAGAAGAGACCCAGTACTTT. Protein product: CASSLTGGGEETQYF.

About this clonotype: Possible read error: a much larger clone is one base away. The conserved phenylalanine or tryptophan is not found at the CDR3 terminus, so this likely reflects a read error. The CDR3 DNA reads TGTGCCAGCAGTTTTTTTGGGTCTAGCACAGATACGCAGTATCTT. Its protein product is CASSFFGSSTDTQYL. V and J are TRBV12-3 or TRBV12-4 and TRBJ2-3; D remains ambiguous. The CDR3 runs 15 residues. Between the trimmed V and J ends, which lost 3 bases and 0 bases, there was a span of 10 bases.

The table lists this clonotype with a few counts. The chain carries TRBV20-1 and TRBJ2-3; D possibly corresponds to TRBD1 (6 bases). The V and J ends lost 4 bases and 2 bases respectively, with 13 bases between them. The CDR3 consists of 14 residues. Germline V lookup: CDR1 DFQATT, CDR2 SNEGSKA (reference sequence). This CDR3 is CSANDRPFTDTQYF. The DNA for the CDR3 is TGCAGTGCTAACGACAGGCCCTTCACAGATACGCAGTATTTT.

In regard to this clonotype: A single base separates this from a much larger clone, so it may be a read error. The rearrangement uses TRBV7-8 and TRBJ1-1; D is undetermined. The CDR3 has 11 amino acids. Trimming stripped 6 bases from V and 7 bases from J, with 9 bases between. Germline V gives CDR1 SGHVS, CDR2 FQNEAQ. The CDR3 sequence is CASRFGVEAFF. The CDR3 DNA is TGTGCCAGCAGATTTGGAGTTGAAGCTTTCTTT. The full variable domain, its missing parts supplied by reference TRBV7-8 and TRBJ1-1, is GAGVSQSPRYKVAKRGQDVALRCDPISGHVSLFWYQQALGQGPEFLTYFQNEAQLDKSGLPSDRFFAERPEGSVSTLKIQRTQQEDSAVYLCASRFGVEAFFGQGTRLTVV.

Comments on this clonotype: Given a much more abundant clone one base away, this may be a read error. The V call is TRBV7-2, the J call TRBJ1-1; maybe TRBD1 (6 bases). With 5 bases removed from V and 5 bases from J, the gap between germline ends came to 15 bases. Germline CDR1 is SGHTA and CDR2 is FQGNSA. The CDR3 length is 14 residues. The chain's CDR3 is CASSEQGWGTEAFF. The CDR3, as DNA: TGTGCCAGCAGCGAACAGGGCTGGGGGACTGAAGCTTTCTTT. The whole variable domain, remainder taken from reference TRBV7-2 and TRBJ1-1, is GAGVSQSPSNKVTEKGKDVELRCDPISGHTALYWYRQSLGQGLEFLIYFQGNSAPDKSGLPSDRFSAERTGGSVSTLTIQRTQQEDSAVYLCASSEQGWGTEAFFGQGTRLTVV.

The CDR3 protein is CASSLAGGRRNANTIYF. CDR3 nucleotide sequence: TGTGCCAGCAGCTTAGCAGGAGGCCGTAGAAACGCAAACACCATATATTTT. The V call is TRBV7-9, the J call TRBJ1-3; no firm D call. The CDR3 is 17 residues long. V lost 0 bases and J lost 6, with 18 bases in between. Germline V gene lookup returns CDR1 SEHNR and CDR2 FQNEAQ (reference sequence).

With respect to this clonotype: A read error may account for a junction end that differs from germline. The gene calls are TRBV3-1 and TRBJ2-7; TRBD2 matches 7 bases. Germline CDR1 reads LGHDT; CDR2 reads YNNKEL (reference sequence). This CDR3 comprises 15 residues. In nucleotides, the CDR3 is TGTGCCAGCAGGCAAGGCGGGGGACGGTACTACGAGCAGTACTTC. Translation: CASRQGGGRYYEQYF.